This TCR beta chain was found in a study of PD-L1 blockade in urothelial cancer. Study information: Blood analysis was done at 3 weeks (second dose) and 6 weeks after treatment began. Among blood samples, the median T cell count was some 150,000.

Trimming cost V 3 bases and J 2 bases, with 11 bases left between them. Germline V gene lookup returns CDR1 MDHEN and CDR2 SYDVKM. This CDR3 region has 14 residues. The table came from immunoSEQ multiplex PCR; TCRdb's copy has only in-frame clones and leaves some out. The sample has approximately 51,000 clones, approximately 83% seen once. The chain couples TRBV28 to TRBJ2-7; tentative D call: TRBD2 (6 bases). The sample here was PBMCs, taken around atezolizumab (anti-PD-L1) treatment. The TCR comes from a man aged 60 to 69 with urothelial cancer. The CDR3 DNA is TGTGCCAGCAGTTTGGCACTAGCAGCCTACGAGCAGTACTTC. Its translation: CASSLALAAYEQYF.